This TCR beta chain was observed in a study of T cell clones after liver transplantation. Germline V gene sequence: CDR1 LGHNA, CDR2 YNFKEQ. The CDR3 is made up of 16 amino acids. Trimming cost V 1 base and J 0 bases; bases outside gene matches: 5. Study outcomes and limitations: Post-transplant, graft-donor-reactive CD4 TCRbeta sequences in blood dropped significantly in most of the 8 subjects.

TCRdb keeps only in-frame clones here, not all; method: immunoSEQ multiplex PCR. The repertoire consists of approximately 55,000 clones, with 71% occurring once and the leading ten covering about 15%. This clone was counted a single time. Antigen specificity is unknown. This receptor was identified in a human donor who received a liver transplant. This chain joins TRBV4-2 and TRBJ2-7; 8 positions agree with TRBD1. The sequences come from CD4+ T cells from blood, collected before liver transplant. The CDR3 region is CASSQGHRGSSYEQYF. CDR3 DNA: TGTGCCAGCAGCCAAGGCCACAGGGGGAGCTCCTACGAGCAGTACTTC.